This T cell receptor (beta chain) was sequenced during a study of cytomegalovirus exposure and HLA in healthy donors. Regarding the study as a whole: Reports indicated that the classifier achieved high specificity and sensitivity in diagnosing cytomegalovirus status.

TCRdb keeps only in-frame clones here, not all; method: immunoSEQ multiplex PCR. The sample gives roughly 82,000 clones, 85% to 95% of which show up once; approximately 0.7% is in the top ten. Trimming removed 5 bases from V and 2 bases from J, with 16 bases in between. This CDR3 has 16 amino acids. Germline CDR1 is SGHTA and CDR2 is FQGNSA. As to this clone: No antigen is known for it.

This clonotype was obtained from a young man in good health and CMV-seronegative. The V call is TRBV7-2, the J call TRBJ2-1; D possibly corresponds to TRBD2 (6 bases). Sample: PBMCs. This CDR3 reads CASSPNMGGAYNEQFF. The CDR3 DNA follows: TGTGCCAGCAGCCCCAATATGGGGGGAGCCTACAATGAGCAGTTCTTC.